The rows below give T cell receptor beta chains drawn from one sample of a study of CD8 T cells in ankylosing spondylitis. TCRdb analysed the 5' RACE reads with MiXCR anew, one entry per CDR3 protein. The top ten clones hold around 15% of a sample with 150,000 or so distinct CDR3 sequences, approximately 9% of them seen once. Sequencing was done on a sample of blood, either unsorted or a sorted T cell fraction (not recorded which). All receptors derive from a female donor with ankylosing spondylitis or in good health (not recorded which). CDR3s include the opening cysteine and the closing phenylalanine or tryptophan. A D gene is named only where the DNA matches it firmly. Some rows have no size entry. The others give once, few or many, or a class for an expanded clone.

CDR3 protein: CASTLSARTGVTEAFF
CDR3 DNA: TGTGCCAGCACCCTATCAGCAAGGACAGGGGTTACTGAAGCTTTCTTT
D gene: TRBD1
V gene: TRBV25-1
clone size: -
J gene: TRBJ1-1

CDR3 protein: CASSLVGTGDLKQYF
CDR3 DNA: TGTGCCAGCAGCTTAGTAGGGACAGGGGACCTTAAGCAGTACTTC
D gene: TRBD1
V gene: TRBV7-9
clone size: -
J gene: TRBJ2-7

CDR3 protein: CATSDPLAGLGEQFF
CDR3 DNA: TGTGCCACCAGTGACCCGCTAGCGGGATTGGGTGAGCAGTTCTTC
D gene: TRBD2
V gene: TRBV24-1
clone size: many
J gene: TRBJ2-1

CDR3 protein: CASSYSARQGNTGELFF
CDR3 DNA: TGTGCCAGCAGTTACTCGGCCAGACAGGGGAACACCGGGGAGCTGTTTTTT
D gene: TRBD1
V gene: TRBV6-2/TRBV6-3
clone size: many
J gene: TRBJ2-2

CDR3 protein: CASSFGGLDGYTF
CDR3 DNA: TGTGCCAGCAGCTTTGGGGGGCTCGATGGCTACACCTTC
D gene: -
V gene: TRBV7-9
clone size: many
J gene: TRBJ1-2

CDR3 protein: CASSQPYPEAFF
CDR3 DNA: TGTGCCAGCAGCCAGCCCTACCCTGAAGCTTTCTTT
D gene: -
V gene: TRBV3-1
clone size: -
J gene: TRBJ1-1

CDR3 protein: CASSPPGGNTEAFF
CDR3 DNA: TGTGCCAGCAGCCCCCCCGGCGGGAACACTGAAGCTTTCTTT
D gene: -
V gene: TRBV5-8
clone size: few
J gene: TRBJ1-1

CDR3 protein: CASPRRPQPQHF
CDR3 DNA: TGTGCCAGCCCCCGACGGCCTCAGCCCCAGCATTTT
D gene: -
V gene: TRBV5-5
clone size: few
J gene: TRBJ1-5

CDR3 protein: CASSLGQDGDTEAFF
CDR3 DNA: TGTGCCAGTAGTCTCGGACAGGATGGGGACACTGAAGCTTTCTTT
D gene: TRBD1
V gene: TRBV19
clone size: -
J gene: TRBJ1-1

CDR3 protein: CASSLGTNGEQYF
CDR3 DNA: TGTGCCAGCAGCCTAGGGACTAATGGCGAGCAGTACTTC
D gene: TRBD2
V gene: TRBV7-9
clone size: -
J gene: TRBJ2-7

CDR3 protein: CATSRDRGASYEQYF
CDR3 DNA: TGTGCCACCAGCAGAGATCGGGGGGCCTCCTACGAGCAGTACTTC
D gene: -
V gene: TRBV15
clone size: -
J gene: TRBJ2-7

CDR3 protein: CSAPGTSGTGLNGELFF
CDR3 DNA: TGCAGTGCTCCTGGGACTAGCGGGACAGGGCTTAACGGGGAGCTGTTTTTT
D gene: TRBD2
V gene: TRBV20-1
clone size: few
J gene: TRBJ2-2

CDR3 protein: CASSSTSGRIYSYEQYF
CDR3 DNA: TGTGCCAGCAGCTCGACTAGCGGGAGGATTTACTCCTACGAGCAGTACTTC
D gene: TRBD2
V gene: TRBV12-3/TRBV12-4
clone size: many
J gene: TRBJ2-7

CDR3 protein: CASSSGQAHQPQHF
CDR3 DNA: TGTGCCAGCAGTTCCGGACAGGCCCATCAGCCCCAGCATTTT
D gene: TRBD1
V gene: TRBV28
clone size: many
J gene: TRBJ1-5

CDR3 protein: CASSLMAGGHRDTQYF
CDR3 DNA: TGTGCCAGCAGCTTAATGGCGGGAGGGCATAGAGATACGCAGTATTTT
D gene: TRBD2
V gene: TRBV7-8
clone size: -
J gene: TRBJ2-3

CDR3 protein: CASSAPGLGDEKLFF
CDR3 DNA: TGTGCCAGCAGTGCCCCGGGGTTGGGGGATGAAAAACTGTTTTTT
D gene: -
V gene: TRBV7-9
clone size: many
J gene: TRBJ1-4

CDR3 protein: CASRLTSGRGDEQFF
CDR3 DNA: TGTGCCAGCAGGCTGACTAGCGGGAGGGGTGATGAGCAGTTCTTC
D gene: TRBD2
V gene: TRBV6-2/TRBV6-3
clone size: -
J gene: TRBJ2-1

CDR3 protein: CASSQEGQALEDSGANVLTF
CDR3 DNA: TGTGCCAGCAGCCAAGAGGGCCAGGCCTTAGAGGACTCTGGGGCCAACGTCCTGACTTTC
D gene: -
V gene: TRBV4-2
clone size: -
J gene: TRBJ2-6

CDR3 protein: CASSSTVGETQYF
CDR3 DNA: TGTGCCAGCAGCTCCACGGTTGGGGAGACCCAGTACTTC
D gene: -
V gene: TRBV7-2
clone size: few
J gene: TRBJ2-5

CDR3 protein: CATTGVSYEQYF
CDR3 DNA: TGTGCCACCACCGGGGTGTCCTACGAGCAGTACTTC
D gene: -
V gene: TRBV5-8
clone size: -
J gene: TRBJ2-7

CDR3 protein: CASSHPGTFSGNTIYF
CDR3 DNA: TGTGCCAGCAGCCATCCTGGGACCTTCTCTGGAAACACCATATATTTT
D gene: -
V gene: TRBV3-1
clone size: few
J gene: TRBJ1-3

CDR3 protein: CAIRGENEQFF
CDR3 DNA: TGTGCCATCAGGGGGGAAAATGAGCAGTTCTTC
D gene: -
V gene: TRBV10-3
clone size: few
J gene: TRBJ2-1

CDR3 protein: CASSTPQGPLNEQFF
CDR3 DNA: TGTGCCAGCAGTACCCCCCAGGGTCCCCTCAATGAGCAGTTCTTC
D gene: -
V gene: TRBV6-2/TRBV6-3
clone size: -
J gene: TRBJ2-1

CDR3 protein: CASSESQGWGVSYEQYF
CDR3 DNA: TGTGCCAGCAGTGAATCCCAGGGGTGGGGGGTCAGCTACGAGCAGTACTTC
D gene: -
V gene: TRBV2
clone size: few
J gene: TRBJ2-7

CDR3 protein: CASSQGTGVSEQFF
CDR3 DNA: TGTGCCAGCAGCCAAGGGACAGGGGTGAGTGAGCAGTTCTTC
D gene: TRBD1
V gene: TRBV3-1
clone size: -
J gene: TRBJ2-1

CDR3 protein: CASGGAGANVLTF
CDR3 DNA: TGTGCCTCTGGAGGGGCTGGGGCCAACGTCCTGACTTTC
D gene: -
V gene: TRBV30
clone size: -
J gene: TRBJ2-6

CDR3 protein: CASSLSRTLPLEQYF
CDR3 DNA: TGTGCCAGCAGTTTATCACGGACTCTACCCCTCGAGCAGTACTTC
D gene: -
V gene: TRBV27
clone size: many
J gene: TRBJ2-7

CDR3 protein: CASSLAEASSNQPQHF
CDR3 DNA: TGTGCCAGCAGCTTGGCCGAGGCCAGCAGCAATCAGCCCCAGCATTTT
D gene: -
V gene: TRBV5-6
clone size: few
J gene: TRBJ1-5

CDR3 protein: CASSQEVQGSYEQYF
CDR3 DNA: TGTGCCAGCAGCCAAGAGGTCCAGGGGAGCTACGAGCAGTACTTC
D gene: -
V gene: TRBV4-2
clone size: few
J gene: TRBJ2-7

CDR3 protein: CASSLGTSLSNEQFF
CDR3 DNA: TGCGCCAGCAGCTTGGGTACGTCTCTCAGCAATGAGCAGTTCTTC
D gene: -
V gene: TRBV5-1
clone size: many
J gene: TRBJ2-1

CDR3 protein: CATSTPVAGGPDEQFF
CDR3 DNA: TGTGCCACCAGCACCCCGGTAGCGGGAGGGCCAGATGAGCAGTTCTTC
D gene: TRBD2
V gene: TRBV15
clone size: many
J gene: TRBJ2-1

CDR3 protein: CASSSRQNEQFF
CDR3 DNA: TGTGCCAGCAGTTCCCGACAGAATGAGCAGTTCTTC
D gene: -
V gene: TRBV27
clone size: many
J gene: TRBJ2-1

CDR3 protein: CSAKAGGEQYF
CDR3 DNA: TGCAGTGCTAAGGCAGGGGGGGAGCAGTACTTC
D gene: -
V gene: TRBV20-1
clone size: few
J gene: TRBJ2-7

CDR3 protein: CASSSGRSEAFF
CDR3 DNA: TGTGCCAGCAGCTCGGGACGGAGTGAAGCTTTCTTT
D gene: -
V gene: TRBV7-9
clone size: many
J gene: TRBJ1-1

CDR3 protein: CASSPQMPSRETQYF
CDR3 DNA: TGTGCCAGCAGCCCACAGATGCCGTCGAGGGAGACCCAGTACTTC
D gene: -
V gene: TRBV7-9
clone size: -
J gene: TRBJ2-5

CDR3 protein: CASRGATGANVLTF
CDR3 DNA: TGCGCCAGCCGAGGGGCTACTGGGGCCAACGTCCTGACTTTC
D gene: -
V gene: TRBV10-2
clone size: few
J gene: TRBJ2-6

CDR3 protein: CASSLDGQFRHQPQHF
CDR3 DNA: TGTGCCAGCAGTTTAGACGGACAATTCCGCCATCAGCCCCAGCATTTT
D gene: -
V gene: TRBV27
clone size: -
J gene: TRBJ1-5

CDR3 protein: CASSLQGPEAFF
CDR3 DNA: TGTGCCAGCAGCTTGCAAGGTCCCGAAGCTTTCTTT
D gene: -
V gene: TRBV5-6
clone size: many
J gene: TRBJ1-1

CDR3 protein: CAGHPGGSSYNEQFF
CDR3 DNA: TGTGCCGGCCATCCGGGCGGGAGCTCCTACAATGAGCAGTTCTTC
D gene: TRBD2
V gene: TRBV2
clone size: -
J gene: TRBJ2-1

CDR3 protein: CASSLSPGSLSYEQYF
CDR3 DNA: TGTGCCAGCAGTTTATCCCCCGGGAGCCTCTCCTACGAGCAGTACTTC
D gene: -
V gene: TRBV27
clone size: few
J gene: TRBJ2-7

CDR3 protein: CASSQEPTIGEQFF
CDR3 DNA: TGCGCCAGCAGCCAAGAGCCTACTATCGGTGAGCAGTTCTTC
D gene: -
V gene: TRBV4-3
clone size: many
J gene: TRBJ2-1

CDR3 protein: CASSQDRGQGYNEQFF
CDR3 DNA: TGCGCCAGCAGCCAAGATCGGGGACAGGGTTACAATGAGCAGTTCTTC
D gene: TRBD1
V gene: TRBV4-3
clone size: -
J gene: TRBJ2-1

CDR3 protein: CASSYTQTDTEAFF
CDR3 DNA: TGTGCCAGCAGTTACACCCAGACCGACACTGAAGCTTTCTTT
D gene: -
V gene: TRBV6-2/TRBV6-3
clone size: few
J gene: TRBJ1-1

CDR3 protein: CATSDFASNEQFF
CDR3 DNA: TGTGCCACCAGTGATTTCGCGAGCAATGAGCAGTTCTTC
D gene: -
V gene: TRBV24-1
clone size: -
J gene: TRBJ2-1

CDR3 protein: CASSLQGGEQYF
CDR3 DNA: TGTGCCAGCAGTTTACAGGGAGGAGAGCAGTACTTC
D gene: -
V gene: TRBV27
clone size: -
J gene: TRBJ2-7

CDR3 protein: CASSLGRGTGGSSYEQYF
CDR3 DNA: TGTGCCAGCAGCTTAGGGAGGGGGACAGGGGGTTCCTCCTACGAGCAGTACTTC
D gene: TRBD1
V gene: TRBV11-2
clone size: few
J gene: TRBJ2-7

CDR3 protein: CASSWPREGEETQYF
CDR3 DNA: TGTGCCAGCAGCTGGCCCCGGGAGGGCGAAGAGACCCAGTACTTC
D gene: TRBD2
V gene: TRBV7-8
clone size: few
J gene: TRBJ2-5

CDR3 protein: CASSFYSGTRTDTQYF
CDR3 DNA: TGTGCCAGCAGTTTCTATAGCGGGACGAGAACAGATACGCAGTATTTT
D gene: TRBD2
V gene: TRBV28
clone size: -
J gene: TRBJ2-3

CDR3 protein: CASSSGGIMEQYF
CDR3 DNA: TGTGCCAGCAGCTCCGGGGGGATAATGGAGCAGTACTTC
D gene: TRBD2
V gene: TRBV7-2
clone size: few
J gene: TRBJ2-7

CDR3 protein: CASHPLAGANEQFF
CDR3 DNA: TGTGCCAGCCACCCGCTAGCGGGAGCGAATGAGCAGTTCTTC
D gene: TRBD2
V gene: TRBV27
clone size: -
J gene: TRBJ2-1